The sample holds many counts of the clone carrying this T cell receptor beta chain. Its antigen is not known. These data belong to a study of T cell repertoires in cytomegalovirus infection. CDR3 length: 13 amino acids. Per the germline V gene, CDR1 is SGHTA and CDR2 is FQGNSA. Deletions cut 6 bases from V and 4 bases from J, with 11 bases between. Each CDR3 protein gets one entry after TCRdb re-called the reads with MiXCR. The sample records over 250,000 distinct CDR3 sequences, roughly 21% being singletons. This chain uses TRBV7-2 with TRBJ2-3, with D uncertain. Source: cultured PBMCs, taken from culture after CMV antigen stimulation. This TCR came from a human donor in good health (CMV status not recorded). Some clones in this sample may be carry-over from other donors' samples. The CDR3 nucleotides are TGTGCCAGCAGGACCTCCTCCCCAGATACGCAGTATTTT. Its protein product is CASRTSSPDTQYF.